This TCR beta chain was captured in a study of T cells after yellow fever vaccination. Study as a whole: It was SMART-Seq v4 Ultra Low Input that prepared the fractions with low cell numbers.

General study points: Some clonotypes, a small share, were shared between CD4 and CD8 compartments. Peaking on day 5 versus 15, the secondary response was faster but weaker.

Comments on this clonotype: Its antigen is unknown.

Conversion of TCR transcripts into cDNA relied on 5'RACE template switching, which added a universal primer site and UMIs. Each CDR3 protein gets one entry after TCRdb re-called the 5' RACE reads with MiXCR. The repertoire holds some 300,000 distinct CDR3 sequences, with roughly 8.4% as singletons. CDR3 length: 15 amino acids. J gave up 2 bases and V 4 bases, and 8 bases lay outside the gene matches. Germline lookup yields CDR1 ENHRY and CDR2 SYGVKD. The sequence was collected from a man aged 18 to 35 who received the YFV17D yellow fever vaccine. The chain links TRBV10-3 to TRBJ2-7; 7 bases fit TRBD1. The specimen comprised PBMCs, sampled 45 days after the first yellow fever vaccination. The CDR3 DNA is TGTGCCATCAGTGCAATGGGACAGTATCCCTACGAGCAGTACTTC. Encoded protein: CAISAMGQYPYEQYF.